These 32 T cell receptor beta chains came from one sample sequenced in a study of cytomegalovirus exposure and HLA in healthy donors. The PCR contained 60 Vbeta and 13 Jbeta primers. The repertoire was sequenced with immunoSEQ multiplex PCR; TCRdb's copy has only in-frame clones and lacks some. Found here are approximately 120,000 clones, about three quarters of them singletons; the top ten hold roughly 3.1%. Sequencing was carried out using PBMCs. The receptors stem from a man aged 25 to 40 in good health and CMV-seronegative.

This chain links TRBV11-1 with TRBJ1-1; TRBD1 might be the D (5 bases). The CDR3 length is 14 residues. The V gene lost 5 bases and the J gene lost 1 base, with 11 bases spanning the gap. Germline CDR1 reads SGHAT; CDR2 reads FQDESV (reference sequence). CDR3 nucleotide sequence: TGTGCCAGCAGCAAAGGGGCAGGGAACACTGAAGCTTTCTTT. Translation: CASSKGAGNTEAFF. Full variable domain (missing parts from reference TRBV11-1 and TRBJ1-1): EAEVAQSPRYKITEKSQAVAFWCDPISGHATLYWYRQILGQGPELLVQFQDESVVDDSQLPKDRFSAERLKGVDSTLKIQPAELGDSAMYLCASSKGAGNTEAFFGQGTRLTVV.

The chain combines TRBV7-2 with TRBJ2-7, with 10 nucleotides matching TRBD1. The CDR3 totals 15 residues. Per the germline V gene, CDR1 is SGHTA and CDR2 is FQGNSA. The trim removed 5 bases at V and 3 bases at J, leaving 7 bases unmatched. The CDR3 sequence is CASSLGQGGFYEQYF. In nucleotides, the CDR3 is TGTGCCAGCAGCCTAGGACAGGGGGGATTCTACGAGCAGTACTTC.

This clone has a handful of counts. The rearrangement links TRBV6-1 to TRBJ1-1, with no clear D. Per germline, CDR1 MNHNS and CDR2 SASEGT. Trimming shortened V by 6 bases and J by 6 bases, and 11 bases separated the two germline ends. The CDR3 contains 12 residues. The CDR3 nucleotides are TGTGCCAGCAGCTCTGGACTGCCTGAAGCTTTCTTT. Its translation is CASSSGLPEAFF.

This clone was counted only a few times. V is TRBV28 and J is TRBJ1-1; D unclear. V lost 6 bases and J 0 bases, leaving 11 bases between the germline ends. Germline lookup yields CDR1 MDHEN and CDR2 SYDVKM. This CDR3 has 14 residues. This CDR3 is CASRTTSVNTEAFF. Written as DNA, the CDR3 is TGTGCCAGCAGGACAACTTCTGTGAACACTGAAGCTTTCTTT.

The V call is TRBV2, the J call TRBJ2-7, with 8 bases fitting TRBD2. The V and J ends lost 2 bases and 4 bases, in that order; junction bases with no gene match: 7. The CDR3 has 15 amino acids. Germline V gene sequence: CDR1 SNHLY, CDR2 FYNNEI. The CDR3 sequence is CASSESQAGVYEQYF. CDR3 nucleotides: TGTGCCAGCAGTGAATCGCAAGCGGGAGTTTACGAGCAGTACTTC.

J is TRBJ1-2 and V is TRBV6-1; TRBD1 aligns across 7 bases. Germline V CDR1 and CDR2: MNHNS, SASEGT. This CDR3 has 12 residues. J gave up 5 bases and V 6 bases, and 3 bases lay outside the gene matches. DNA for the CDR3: TGTGCCAGCAGCCAGACAGGGTATGGCTACACCTTC. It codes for CASSQTGYGYTF.

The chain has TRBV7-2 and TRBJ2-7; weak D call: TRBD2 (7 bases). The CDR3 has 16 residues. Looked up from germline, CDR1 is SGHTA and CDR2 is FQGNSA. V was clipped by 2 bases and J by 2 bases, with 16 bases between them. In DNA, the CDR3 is TGTGCCAGCAGCTTATCGGCGGGGGCAATTACCTACGAGCAGTACTTC. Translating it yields CASSLSAGAITYEQYF.

CDR3 in amino acids: CASSLTSRNNEQFF. The CDR3 DNA sequence: TGTGCCAGCAGCTTAACGTCCAGAAACAATGAGCAGTTCTTC. The chain links TRBV7-3 to TRBJ2-1; D unclear. Germline V gene lookup returns CDR1 SGHTA and CDR2 FQGTGA. The CDR3 consists of 14 residues. V lost 0 bases and J lost 5, with 8 bases in between.

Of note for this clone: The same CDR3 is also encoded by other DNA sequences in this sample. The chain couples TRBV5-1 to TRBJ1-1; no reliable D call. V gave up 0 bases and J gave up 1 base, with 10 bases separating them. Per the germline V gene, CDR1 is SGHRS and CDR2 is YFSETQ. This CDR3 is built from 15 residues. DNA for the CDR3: TGCGCCAGCAGCTTGGTCCGGGGAGGGAACACTGAAGCTTTCTTT. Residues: CASSLVRGGNTEAFF. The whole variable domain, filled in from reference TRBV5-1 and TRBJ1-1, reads KAGVTQTPRYLIKTRGQQVTLSCSPISGHRSVSWYQQTPGQGLQFLFEYFSETQRNKGNFPGRFSGRQFSNSRSEMNVSTLELGDSALYLCASSLVRGGNTEAFFGQGTRLTVV.

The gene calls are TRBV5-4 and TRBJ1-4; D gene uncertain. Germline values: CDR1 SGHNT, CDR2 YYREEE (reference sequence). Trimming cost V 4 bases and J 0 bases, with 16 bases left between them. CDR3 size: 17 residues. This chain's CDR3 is CASSPSGSRATNEKLFF. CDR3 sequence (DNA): TGTGCCAGCAGCCCATCGGGTTCACGCGCAACTAATGAAAAACTGTTTTTT.

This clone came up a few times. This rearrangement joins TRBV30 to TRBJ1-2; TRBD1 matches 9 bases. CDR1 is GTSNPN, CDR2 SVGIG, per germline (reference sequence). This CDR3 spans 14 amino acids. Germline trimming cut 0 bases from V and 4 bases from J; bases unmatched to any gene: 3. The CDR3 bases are TGTGCCTGGAGTGTAACAGGGGGCAGCTATGGCTACACCTTC. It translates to CAWSVTGGSYGYTF.

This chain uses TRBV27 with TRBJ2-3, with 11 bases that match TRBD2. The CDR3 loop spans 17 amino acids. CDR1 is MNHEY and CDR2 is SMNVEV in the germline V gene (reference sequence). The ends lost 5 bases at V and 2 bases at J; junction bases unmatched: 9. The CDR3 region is CASSLIRTSGSTDTQYF. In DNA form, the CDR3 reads TGTGCCAGCAGTCTGATTCGGACTAGCGGGTCCACAGATACGCAGTATTTT.

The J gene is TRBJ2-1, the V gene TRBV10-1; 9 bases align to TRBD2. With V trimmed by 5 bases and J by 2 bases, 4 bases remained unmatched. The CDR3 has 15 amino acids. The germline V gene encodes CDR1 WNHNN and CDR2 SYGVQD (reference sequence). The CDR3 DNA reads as TGCGCCAGCAGTAATAGCGGGAGAACCTACAATGAGCAGTTCTTC. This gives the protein CASSNSGRTYNEQFF.

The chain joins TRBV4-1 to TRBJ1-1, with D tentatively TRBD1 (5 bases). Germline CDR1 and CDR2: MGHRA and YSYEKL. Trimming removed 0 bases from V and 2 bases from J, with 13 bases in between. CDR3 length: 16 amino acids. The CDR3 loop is CASSQESAGVNTEAFF. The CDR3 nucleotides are TGCGCCAGCAGCCAAGAGTCAGCGGGGGTCAACACTGAAGCTTTCTTT.

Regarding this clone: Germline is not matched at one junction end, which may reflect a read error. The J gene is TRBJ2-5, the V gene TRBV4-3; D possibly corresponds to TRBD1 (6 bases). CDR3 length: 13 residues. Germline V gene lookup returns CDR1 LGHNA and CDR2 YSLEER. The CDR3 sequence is CASSQTGKEAQYF. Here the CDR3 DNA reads TGCGCCAGCAGCCAAACAGGGAAAGAGGCCCAGTACTTC.

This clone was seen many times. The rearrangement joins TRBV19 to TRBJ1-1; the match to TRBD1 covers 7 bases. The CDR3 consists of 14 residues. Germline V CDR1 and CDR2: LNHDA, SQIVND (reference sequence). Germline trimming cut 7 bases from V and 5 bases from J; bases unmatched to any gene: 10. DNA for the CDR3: TGTGCCAGTACCCTACAGGGGCCGGGGACTGAAGCTTTCTTT. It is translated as CASTLQGPGTEAFF. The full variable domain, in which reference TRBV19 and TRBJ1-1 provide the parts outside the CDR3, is DGGITQSPKYLFRKEGQNVTLSCEQNLNHDAMYWYRQDPGQGLRLIYYSQIVNDFQKGDIAEGYSVSREKKESFPLTVTSAQKNPTAFYLCASTLQGPGTEAFFGQGTRLTVV.

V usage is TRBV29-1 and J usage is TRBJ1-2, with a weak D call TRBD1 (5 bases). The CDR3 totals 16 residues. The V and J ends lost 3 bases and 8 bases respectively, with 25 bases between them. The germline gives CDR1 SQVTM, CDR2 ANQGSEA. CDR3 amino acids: CSVEYLQAGVGRGYTF. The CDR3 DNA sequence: TGCAGCGTTGAGTATTTACAGGCAGGTGTCGGGAGGGGCTACACCTTC.

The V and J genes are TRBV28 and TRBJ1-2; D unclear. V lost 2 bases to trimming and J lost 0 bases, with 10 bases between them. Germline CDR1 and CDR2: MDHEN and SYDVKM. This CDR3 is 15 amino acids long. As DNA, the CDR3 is TGTGCCAGCAGTTTAGCAGGTGCCGCTAACTATGGCTACACCTTC. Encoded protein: CASSLAGAANYGYTF.

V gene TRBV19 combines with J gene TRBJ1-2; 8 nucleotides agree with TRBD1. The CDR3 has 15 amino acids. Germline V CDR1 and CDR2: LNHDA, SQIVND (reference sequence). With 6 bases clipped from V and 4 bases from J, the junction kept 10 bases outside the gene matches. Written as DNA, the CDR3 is TGTGCCAGTAGCAGGGGGCGCGGGTCTCTCTATGGCTACACCTTC. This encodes CASSRGRGSLYGYTF.

This CDR3 reads CASSLTGGNQPQHF. CDR3 in DNA: TGTGCCAGCAGCTTGACGGGGGGCAATCAGCCCCAGCATTTT. The V call is TRBV5-5, the J call TRBJ1-5; D is possibly TRBD1 (5 bases). This CDR3 comprises 14 residues. Looked up from germline, CDR1 is SGHKS and CDR2 is YYEKEE (reference sequence). V dropped 1 base and J dropped 2 bases, with 7 bases sitting between them.

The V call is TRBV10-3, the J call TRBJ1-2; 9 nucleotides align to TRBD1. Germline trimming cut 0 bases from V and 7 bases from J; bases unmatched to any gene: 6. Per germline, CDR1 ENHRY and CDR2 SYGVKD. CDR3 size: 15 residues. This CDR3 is CAISESKTGGSGYTF. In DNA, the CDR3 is TGTGCCATCAGTGAGTCCAAGACAGGGGGAAGTGGCTACACCTTC.

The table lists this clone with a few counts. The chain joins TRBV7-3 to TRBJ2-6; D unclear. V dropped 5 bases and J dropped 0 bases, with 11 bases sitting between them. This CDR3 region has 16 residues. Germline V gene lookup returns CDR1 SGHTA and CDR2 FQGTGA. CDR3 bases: TGTGCCAGCAGCCCCTCCACAGCCTCTGGGGCCAACGTCCTGACTTTC. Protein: CASSPSTASGANVLTF.

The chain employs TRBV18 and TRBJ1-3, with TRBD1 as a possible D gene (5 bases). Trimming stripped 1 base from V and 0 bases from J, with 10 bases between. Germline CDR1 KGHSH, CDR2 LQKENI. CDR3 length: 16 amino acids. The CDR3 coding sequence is TGTGCCAGCTCACCACAGGGGCTTTTCTCTGGAAACACCATATATTTT. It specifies CASSPQGLFSGNTIYF.

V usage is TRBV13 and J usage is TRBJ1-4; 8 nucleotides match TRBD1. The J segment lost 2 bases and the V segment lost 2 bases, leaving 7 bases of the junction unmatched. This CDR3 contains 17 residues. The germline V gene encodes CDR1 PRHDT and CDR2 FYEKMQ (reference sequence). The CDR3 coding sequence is TGTGCCAGCAGCTTATCAGGGACAGGTCGGACTAATGAAAAACTGTTTTTT. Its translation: CASSLSGTGRTNEKLFF.

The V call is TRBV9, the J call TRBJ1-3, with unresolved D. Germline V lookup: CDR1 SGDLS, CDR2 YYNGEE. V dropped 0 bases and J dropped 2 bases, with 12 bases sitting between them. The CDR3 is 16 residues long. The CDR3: CASSVALPGTGNTIYF. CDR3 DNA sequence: TGTGCCAGCAGCGTAGCTCTACCGGGGACTGGAAACACCATATATTTT.

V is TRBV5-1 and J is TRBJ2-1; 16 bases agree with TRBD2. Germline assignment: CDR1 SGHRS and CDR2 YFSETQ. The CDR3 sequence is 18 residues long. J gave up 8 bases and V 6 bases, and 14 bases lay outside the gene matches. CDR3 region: CASMPSGTSGGAVHEQFF. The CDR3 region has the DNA TGCGCCAGCATGCCGTCTGGGACTAGCGGGGGGGCCGTACATGAGCAGTTCTTC.

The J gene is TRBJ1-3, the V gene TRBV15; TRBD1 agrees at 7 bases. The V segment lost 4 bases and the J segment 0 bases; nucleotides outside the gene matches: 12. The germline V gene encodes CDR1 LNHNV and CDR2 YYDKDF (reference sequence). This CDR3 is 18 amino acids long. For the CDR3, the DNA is TGTGCCACCAGCACCGGACACGCAAGGACAGGCTCTGGAAACACCATATATTTT. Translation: CATSTGHARTGSGNTIYF.

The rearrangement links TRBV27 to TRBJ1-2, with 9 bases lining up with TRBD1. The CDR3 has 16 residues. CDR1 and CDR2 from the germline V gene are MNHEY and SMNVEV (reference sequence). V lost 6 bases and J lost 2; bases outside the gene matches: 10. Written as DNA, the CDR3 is TGTGCCAGCAGGCTGGGCGCCGGGACAGGGAACTATGGCTACACCTTC. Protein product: CASRLGAGTGNYGYTF.

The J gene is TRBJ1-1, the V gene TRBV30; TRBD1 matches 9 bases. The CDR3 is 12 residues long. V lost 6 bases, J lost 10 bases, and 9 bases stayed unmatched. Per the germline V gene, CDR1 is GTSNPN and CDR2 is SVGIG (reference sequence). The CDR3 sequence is CACPSGQGRAFF. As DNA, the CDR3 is TGTGCCTGCCCCTCGGGACAGGGTAGAGCTTTCTTT. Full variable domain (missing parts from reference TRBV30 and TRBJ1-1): SQTIHQWPATLVQPVGSPLSLECTVEGTSNPNLYWYRQAAGRGLQLLFYSVGIGQISSEVPQNLSASRPQDRQFILSSKKLLLSDSGFYLCACPSGQGRAFFGQGTRLTVV.

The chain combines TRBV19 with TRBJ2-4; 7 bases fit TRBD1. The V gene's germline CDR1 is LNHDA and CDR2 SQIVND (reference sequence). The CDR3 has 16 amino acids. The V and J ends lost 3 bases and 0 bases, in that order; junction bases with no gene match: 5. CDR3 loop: CASSMGDSLAKNIQYF. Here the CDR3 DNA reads TGTGCCAGTAGTATGGGGGACAGCCTAGCCAAAAACATTCAGTACTTC.

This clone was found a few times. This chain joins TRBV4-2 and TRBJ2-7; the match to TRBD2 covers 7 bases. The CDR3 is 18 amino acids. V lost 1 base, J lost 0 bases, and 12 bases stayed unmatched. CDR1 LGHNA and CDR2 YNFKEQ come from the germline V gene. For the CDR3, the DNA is TGTGCCAGCAGCCAAGTGAAGGGCGGGGGTCCCCTCTCCTACGAGCAGTACTTC. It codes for CASSQVKGGGPLSYEQYF.

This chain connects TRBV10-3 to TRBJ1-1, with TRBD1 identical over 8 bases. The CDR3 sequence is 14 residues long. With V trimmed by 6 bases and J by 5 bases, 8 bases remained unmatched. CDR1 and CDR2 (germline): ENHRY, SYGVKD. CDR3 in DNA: TGTGCCATCAGGGCAGGGGGCGCTGAGACTGAAGCTTTCTTT. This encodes CAIRAGGAETEAFF.